The entry that follows covers one T cell receptor beta chain sequence. The target antigen is unknown. Each of the donors was a healthy bone marrow donor. This sample was taken from a study of cytomegalovirus exposure and HLA in healthy donors. General observations from the study: 150 or so TCR beta chains were listed as cytomegalovirus-associated. Previously analyzed data showed that most TCR beta V segments were productive at a frequency of about 87% or about 30%. High sensitivity and specificity were reportedly achieved when the classifier diagnosed cytomegalovirus status.

The PCR ran on 60 Vbeta and 13 Jbeta primers. Produced via immunoSEQ multiplex PCR; TCRdb's table is partial and in-frame only. The sample lists 150,000 to 200,000 clones; around 86% were seen once. CDR1 is SGHAT and CDR2 is FQDESV in the germline V gene (reference sequence). Trimming shortened V by 0 bases and J by 7 bases, and 6 bases separated the two germline ends. There are 12 residues in the CDR3. Sequencing was done on a sample of PBMCs. The V and J genes are TRBV11-1 and TRBJ1-2, with D possibly matching TRBD1 (5 bases). The source is a woman in her late teens or twenties in good health and CMV-seronegative. CDR3 in DNA: TGTGCCAGCAGCTTAGCAGGGGCTGGCTACACCTTC. It codes for CASSLAGAGYTF.